A single sample is the source of the 26 T cell receptor beta chains below, sequenced in a study of blood T cell repertoires in COVID-19. The method was immunoSEQ multiplex PCR; TCRdb's version includes in-frame clones alone and lacks a portion of them. The table includes 130,000 or so clones, about 88% detected once. Specimen: peripheral blood. The receptor set was obtained from a human donor in a cohort sampled during active COVID-19.

This clone appeared a few times. Other DNA sequences within the sample encode an identical CDR3. The chain has TRBV7-8 and TRBJ2-7, with TRBD1 matching 9 bases. The CDR3 is 14 amino acids. Germline trimming cut 5 bases from V and 3 bases from J; bases unmatched to any gene: 5. Germline CDR1 reads SGHVS; CDR2 reads FQNEAQ. DNA of the CDR3: TGTGCCAGCAGCAACCGGGACAGGGTCTACGAGCAGTACTTC. As protein: CASSNRDRVYEQYF.

This clone was detected only once. The CDR3 region has the DNA TGTGCCAGCAGCACAGGGGGCGTAACATCCGAGCAGTACTTC. This translates into CASSTGGVTSEQYF. The rearrangement links TRBV28 to TRBJ2-7; TRBD1 matches at 9 bases. Germline V gene sequence: CDR1 MDHEN, CDR2 SYDVKM. The J segment lost 6 bases and the V segment lost 6 bases, leaving 9 bases of the junction unmatched. The CDR3 extends over 14 amino acids.

This chain uses TRBV5-1 with TRBJ2-3; D gene unclear. The CDR3 length is 14 residues. CDR1 and CDR2 from the germline V gene are SGHRS and YFSETQ. Trimming took 0 bases from V and 2 from J, leaving 7 bases between them. CDR3 in amino acids: CASSLAQVTDTQYF. The CDR3 nucleotides are TGCGCCAGCAGCTTGGCTCAGGTCACAGATACGCAGTATTTT.

The rearrangement joins TRBV30 to TRBJ2-7; D is perhaps TRBD1 (5 bases). V was clipped by 1 base and J by 4 bases, with 8 bases between them. Germline V gene data show CDR1 as GTSNPN and CDR2 as SVGIG (reference sequence). The length of the CDR3 is 12 residues. The CDR3 region has the DNA TGTGCCTGGAGTGCTACAGGATACGAGCAGTACTTC. Its protein product is CAWSATGYEQYF.

The genes are TRBV3-1 (or the pseudogene TRBV3-2) and TRBJ1-5; the D is unclear. Germline CDR1 is LGHDT and CDR2 is YNNKEL (reference sequence). Trimming took 0 bases from V and 5 from J, leaving 11 bases between them. The CDR3 has 15 residues. The chain's CDR3 is CASSQDSRDHQPQHF. Here the CDR3 DNA reads TGTGCCAGCAGCCAAGATTCGAGGGATCATCAGCCCCAGCATTTT.

The chain joins TRBV3-1 (or the pseudogene TRBV3-2) to TRBJ2-7; 8 nucleotides agree with TRBD2. This CDR3 spans 17 amino acids. Germline-derived CDR1 and CDR2 are LGHDT and YNNKEL (reference sequence). With 2 bases clipped from V and 0 bases from J, the junction kept 9 bases outside the gene matches. Here the CDR3 DNA reads TGTGCCAGCAGCCAAACCTATAGCGGGGCGAGCTCCTACGAGCAGTACTTC. Translated: CASSQTYSGASSYEQYF.

The rearrangement links TRBV3-1 (or the pseudogene TRBV3-2) to TRBJ1-2; unclear D gene. This CDR3 comprises 14 residues. The germline V gene encodes CDR1 LGHDT and CDR2 YNNKEL (reference sequence). The germline V and J ends were trimmed by 0 bases and 8 bases, with 13 bases remaining between them. The CDR3 nucleotides read TGTGCCAGCAGCCAAGAACTGGCCCCCGGGGGCTACACCTTC. It encodes CASSQELAPGGYTF.

This chain connects TRBV7-2 to TRBJ2-3, with 8 positions matching TRBD2. The CDR3 totals 13 residues. The germline V gene encodes CDR1 SGHTA and CDR2 FQGNSA. The ends lost 2 bases at V and 10 bases at J; junction bases unmatched: 5. The CDR3 loop is CASSLLREEPQYF. Written as DNA, the CDR3 is TGTGCCAGCAGCTTATTGCGGGAGGAGCCGCAGTATTTT.

The chain joins TRBV27 to TRBJ2-1, with 9 bases fitting TRBD2. The CDR3 loop spans 15 amino acids. CDR1 is MNHEY, CDR2 SMNVEV, per germline (reference sequence). V was clipped by 6 bases and J by 5 bases; unmatched bases: 8. DNA for the CDR3: TGTGCCAGCAGCCCGACTAGCGGCGGGAACAATGAGCAGTTCTTC. Residues: CASSPTSGGNNEQFF.

The J gene is TRBJ2-7, the V gene TRBV4-2; weak D call: TRBD1 (6 bases). Germline CDR1 is LGHNA and CDR2 is YNFKEQ. Trimming took off 3 bases at V and 0 bases at J, with 12 bases between the two ends. The CDR3 length is 15 residues. DNA for the CDR3: TGTGCCAGCAGCCATGAACAGGGCTACTCCTACGAGCAGTACTTC. Protein product: CASSHEQGYSYEQYF.

The rearrangement joins TRBV7-9 to TRBJ2-7, with 7 bases fitting TRBD1. Germline V gene data show CDR1 as SEHNR and CDR2 as FQNEAQ (reference sequence). This CDR3 is built from 15 residues. V shed 1 base, J shed 2 bases, and the junction held 5 bases outside the gene matches. The CDR3 coding sequence is TGTGCCAGCAGCTTAGGGACAGGATTAACCTACGAGCAGTACTTC. Its protein product is CASSLGTGLTYEQYF.

The gene calls are TRBV12-2 and TRBJ2-7; the listed D gene, TRBD1, was not tested against the DNA. TRBV12-2 is a recognized pseudogene. The CDR3 totals 16 residues. The CDR3 DNA reads TGTGCAAGTCGCTTAGTTTCTGGACAGCTTAACGATGAGCAGTACTTC. This encodes CASRLVSGQLNDEQYF.

The J gene is TRBJ2-2, the V gene TRBV11-2, with TRBD1 matching 7 bases. The CDR3 is made up of 13 amino acids. Germline V gives CDR1 SGHAT, CDR2 FQNNGV. V was clipped by 5 bases and J by 9 bases; unmatched bases: 6. CDR3 in amino acids: CASSRQGLRELFF. CDR3 DNA sequence: TGTGCCAGCAGCCGACAGGGCCTCCGGGAGCTGTTTTTT.

The chain couples TRBV28 to TRBJ2-7; D gene uncertain. The CDR3 covers 12 residues. Germline CDR1 and CDR2: MDHEN and SYDVKM. V was shortened by 11 bases and J by 7 bases, with 18 bases between the two germline ends. The CDR3 DNA reads as TGTGCCTGCCAGAGCGTTTCGCCAGAGCAGTACTTC. Residues: CACQSVSPEQYF.

This chain links TRBV6-5 with TRBJ1-1; D unclear. Germline values: CDR1 MNHEY, CDR2 SVGAGI. This CDR3 is 15 amino acids long. Trimming stripped 2 bases from V and 1 base from J, with 11 bases between. In DNA, the CDR3 is TGTGCCAGCAGTTACACCTACACAGCGAACACTGAAGCTTTCTTT. It encodes CASSYTYTANTEAFF.

The V call is TRBV5-5, the J call TRBJ2-7; D unresolved. The CDR3 sequence is 15 residues long. V gave up 0 bases and J gave up 2 bases, with 12 bases separating them. Germline CDR1 SGHKS, CDR2 YYEKEE (reference sequence). CDR3 nucleotides: TGTGCCAGCAGCTTGGCCTGGCAGCGAACCTACGAGCAGTACTTC. Protein: CASSLAWQRTYEQYF.

This chain uses TRBV5-1 with TRBJ2-3; the match to TRBD2 covers 10 bases. CDR1 SGHRS and CDR2 YFSETQ come from the germline V gene. CDR3 length equals 16 residues. Germline trimming cut 3 bases from V and 2 bases from J; bases unmatched to any gene: 6. CDR3 in DNA: TGCGCCAGCAGCTGGCCGGGACTAGCGACCACAGATACGCAGTATTTT. This gives the protein CASSWPGLATTDTQYF.

The gene calls are TRBV4-1 and TRBJ2-3; 9 bases align to TRBD2. Per germline, CDR1 MGHRA and CDR2 YSYEKL. V was clipped by 0 bases and J by 3 bases; unmatched bases: 4. This CDR3 comprises 16 residues. CDR3 coding DNA: TGCGCCAGCAGCCAAGAAGGACTAGCGCGTACAGATACGCAGTATTTT. It yields the protein CASSQEGLARTDTQYF.

The V and J genes are TRBV27 and TRBJ2-1; the D gene is possibly TRBD2 (6 bases). The CDR3 contains 14 residues. V was cut by 0 bases and J by 6 bases, with 9 bases left in between. Germline V gene lookup returns CDR1 MNHEY and CDR2 SMNVEV (reference sequence). CDR3 DNA sequence: TGTGCCAGCAGTTTATCGCCCGGGGGCAATGAGCAGTTCTTC. As protein: CASSLSPGGNEQFF.

This rearrangement joins TRBV9 to TRBJ2-4; possible D gene TRBD1, 5 bases. Trimming removed 4 bases from V and 5 bases from J, with 16 bases in between. The CDR3 loop spans 15 amino acids. Germline V lookup: CDR1 SGDLS, CDR2 YYNGEE. CDR3 nucleotides: TGTGCCAGCAGCCCTAGGGTAGGGGCGGAAAACATTCAGTACTTC. This codes for CASSPRVGAENIQYF.

The CDR3 coding sequence is TGTGCCAGCAGTGAACTGGGACAGGGGACAGATACGCAGTATTTT. Protein sequence: CASSELGQGTDTQYF. J is TRBJ2-3 and V is TRBV25-1, with 10 bases fitting TRBD1. V lost 2 bases to trimming and J lost 3 bases; unmatched junction nucleotides: 2. This CDR3 is built from 15 residues. CDR1 and CDR2 (germline): MGHDK, SYGVNS.

This chain uses TRBV7-2 with TRBJ1-3, with D maybe TRBD1 (6 bases). Germline CDR1 SGHTA, CDR2 FQGNSA. The V end was cut by 1 base, the J end by 3 bases, with 10 bases between. The CDR3 length is 15 residues. The CDR3 DNA is TGTGCCAGCAGCTTAGTCAACAGGGTTGGAAACACCATATATTTT. Translation: CASSLVNRVGNTIYF.

This sequence joins TRBV5-6 and TRBJ2-7; the D is unclear. This CDR3 comprises 11 residues. V shed 4 bases and J shed 7 bases, with 9 bases lying between them. The germline CDR1 and CDR2 sequences are SGHDT and YYEEEE. Written as DNA, the CDR3 is TGTGCCAGCAGCCAAAGCCGGGAGCAGTACTTC. This codes for CASSQSREQYF.

The chain recombines TRBV6-5 with TRBJ2-7; the match to TRBD1 covers 7 bases. This CDR3 has 14 amino acids. CDR1 and CDR2 (germline): MNHEY, SVGAGI. V trimming: 6 bases; J trimming: 4 bases; junction bases outside the gene matches: 9. CDR3 coding DNA: TGTGCCAGCAGCCCGTCCCGGGACAGTTACGAGCAGTACTTC. It specifies CASSPSRDSYEQYF.

This chain joins TRBV11-2 and TRBJ2-1, with TRBD2 as a possible D gene (6 bases). Germline V gene data show CDR1 as SGHAT and CDR2 as FQNNGV. V lost 6 bases and J lost 3, with 15 bases in between. The CDR3 has 15 amino acids. CDR3 sequence: CASRRTSTIYNEQFF. The CDR3 DNA reads as TGTGCCAGCAGACGCACTAGCACGATCTACAATGAGCAGTTCTTC.

The chain uses TRBV5-1 and TRBJ1-2; perhaps TRBD1 as D (6 bases). V gave up 2 bases and J gave up 4 bases, with 12 bases separating them. CDR1 is SGHRS, CDR2 YFSETQ, per germline. This CDR3 contains 14 residues. This CDR3 is CASSFRTDAYGYTF. CDR3 in DNA: TGCGCCAGCAGCTTCCGGACAGATGCCTATGGCTACACCTTC.